This T cell receptor beta chain derives from a study of blood T cell repertoires in COVID-19. Across the whole study: COVID-19 samples, acute and convalescent, were from the United States, Italy and Spain.

Assay used: immunoSEQ multiplex PCR; TCRdb lists only in-frame clones, some missing. The sample lists roughly 250,000 clones, around 87% occurring once. This CDR3 has 20 amino acids. V lost 0 bases to trimming and J lost 0 bases; unmatched junction nucleotides: 14. Germline lookup yields CDR1 SGDLS and CDR2 YYNGEE. This sequence joins TRBV9 and TRBJ2-3, with 9 nucleotides matching TRBD2. Sequenced sample: peripheral blood. The receptor's source is a woman between 50 and 59 years old with acute or convalescent COVID-19. The CDR3 reads CASSVGYRLAGKLSTDTQYF. CDR3 coding DNA: TGTGCCAGCAGCGTAGGTTATAGGCTAGCGGGGAAACTCAGCACAGATACGCAGTATTTT.